The clone carrying this TCR beta chain came up many times. The antigen is unknown. CDR3 length: 15 amino acids. CDR1 is SGHRS and CDR2 is YFSETQ in the germline V gene. V lost 4 bases, J lost 3 bases, and 9 bases stayed unmatched. This sample stems from a study of CD8 T cells in ankylosing spondylitis. Findings and caveats of the study: About 8 highly homologous variants made up a TCR beta motif, and this motif appeared characteristic of ankylosing spondylitis blood.

TCRdb independently ran MiXCR on the 5' RACE reads; one entry per CDR3 protein. The data show about 450,000 distinct CDR3 sequences, 20% to 30% seen once. This clonotype originated in a male donor with ankylosing spondylitis. The sequenced sample was blood, either unsorted or a sorted T cell fraction (not recorded which). The chain uses TRBV5-1 and TRBJ2-7; 8 nucleotides line up with TRBD2. This CDR3 is CASSRIAGNHYEQYF. In DNA, the CDR3 is TGCGCCAGCAGCCGGATAGCGGGGAACCACTACGAGCAGTACTTC. The variable domain in full, completed from reference TRBV5-1 and TRBJ2-7, reads KAGVTQTPRYLIKTRGQQVTLSCSPISGHRSVSWYQQTPGQGLQFLFEYFSETQRNKGNFPGRFSGRQFSNSRSEMNVSTLELGDSALYLCASSRIAGNHYEQYFGPGTRLTVT.